This TCR beta chain was retrieved from a study of cytomegalovirus exposure and HLA in healthy donors. Turning to the study itself: HLA-typed donors contributed around 85 million unique TCRs, which were held in an early data release. General observations from the study: A later analysis found most CMV-associated TCR beta chains apparently HLA-restricted. Later analysis identified a missense DCLRE1C variant that was linked to TCR beta V- and J-gene trimming.

Healthy people donating bone marrow made up the donors. CDR3 length: 16 residues. J was trimmed by 5 bases and V by 6 bases; bases with no gene match: 12. CDR1 and CDR2 from the germline V gene are MNHEY and SMNVEV (reference sequence). PCR involved 60 Vbeta and 13 Jbeta primers. The protocol was immunoSEQ multiplex PCR, while the TCRdb copy is restricted to in-frame clones and leaves out a portion. The data hold around 130,000 clones, with over 75% observed a single time. As concerns this clone: The antigen is not known.

The rearrangement joins TRBV27 to TRBJ2-3; 9 bases align to TRBD1. The sample comprised PBMCs. This receptor was obtained from a woman in her forties in good health and CMV-seropositive. CDR3 nucleotides: TGTGCCAGCAGGCACAGGGGGCGCGTGTTTGGAGATACGCAGTATTTT. This gives the protein CASRHRGRVFGDTQYF.